The clone carrying this TCR beta chain has at least ten counts. The sample comes from a study of neurological immune-mediated disorders. Per germline, CDR1 DFQATT and CDR2 SNEGSKA (reference sequence). The V gene lost 3 bases and the J gene lost 2 bases, with 10 bases spanning the gap. The CDR3 spans 13 residues. A single record per CDR3 protein comes from TCRdb applying MiXCR to the 5' RACE reads. This sample carries roughly 67,000 distinct CDR3 sequences, about 4% of them seen once, and the ten largest clones take about 2.4%. The material sequenced was PBMCs. The receptor was isolated from a man aged 50-60 years with multiple sclerosis. J is TRBJ1-2 and V is TRBV20-1; D may be TRBD1 (6 bases). The CDR3 bases are TGCAGTGCTAGTGGAACAGGGAACTATGGCTACACCTTC. As protein: CSASGTGNYGYTF.